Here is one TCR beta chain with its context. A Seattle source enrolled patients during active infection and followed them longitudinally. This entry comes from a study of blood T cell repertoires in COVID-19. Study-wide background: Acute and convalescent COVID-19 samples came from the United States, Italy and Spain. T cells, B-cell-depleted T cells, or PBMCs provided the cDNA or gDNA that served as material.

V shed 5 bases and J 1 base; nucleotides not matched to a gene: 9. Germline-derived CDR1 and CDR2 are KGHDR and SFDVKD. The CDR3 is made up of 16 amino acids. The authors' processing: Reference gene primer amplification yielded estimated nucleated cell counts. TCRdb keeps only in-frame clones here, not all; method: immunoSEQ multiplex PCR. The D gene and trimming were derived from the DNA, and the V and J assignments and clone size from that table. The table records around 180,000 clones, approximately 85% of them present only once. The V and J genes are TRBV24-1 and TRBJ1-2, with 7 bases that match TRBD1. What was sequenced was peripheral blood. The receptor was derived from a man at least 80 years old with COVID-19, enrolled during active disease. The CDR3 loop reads CATSVQPTGDNYGYTF. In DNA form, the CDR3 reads TGTGCCACCAGTGTTCAACCCACAGGGGATAACTATGGCTACACCTTC.